This T cell receptor beta chain was documented in a study of T cells in localized non-small cell lung cancer (dated by TCRdb to the early 2020s). About the study as a whole: Comparing tumors with uninvolved tumor-adjacent lungs, the study looked at the T cell repertoires of fewer than 250 patients with early-stage NSCLC. The cohort comprised under 250 treatment-naïve NSCLC patients with resected, localized lung tumors. Of the NSCLC patients, fewer than 150 were male and about a hundred were female, and the mean age was approximately 69 years.

Broad study findings and their caveats: Because multi-region tumor sequencing was not done, intratumor heterogeneity could not be ruled out. Higher T cell density in blood was associated with longer overall survival, whereas higher clonality in adjacent lung was associated with shorter survival. Of the top 100 tumor clones, a median of roughly 57 were detected in paired uninvolved adjacent lung; about 28 were also among that lung's top 100. Uninvolved tumor-adjacent lung showed the highest T cell clonality, higher than tumor, which suggests more focused antigenic responses in the uninvolved tumor-adjacent lung. Since the design was exploratory, TCR variables were selected using unadjusted p-values with no false-discovery rate correction.

A remark on this clone: Its antigen is not yet known. No much larger clone is present one base from it, and per-base qualities are unavailable.

At diagnosis, tumor, uninvolved tumor-adjacent lung and peripheral blood were collected and then preserved as a mix of FFPE and fresh-frozen material. Blood samples were analyzed as peripheral blood mononuclear cells for TCR repertoire profiling. Trimming at the junction amounts to 2 bases on V and 7 bases on J, and the germline ends lie 11 bases apart. Inclusive of the bounding cysteine and phenylalanine, the CDR3 is 13 residues long. Only the CDR3 region is kept as DNA, spanning 39 bases read in frame from base 1. The germline V gene encodes CDR1 MRHNA and CDR2 SNTAGT. The immunoSEQ Assay was used to sequence TCR beta CDR3 regions from DNA. The source study handled its data this way. To compute T cell density, TCR beta template counts were normalized to usable DNA, which was estimated by amplifying housekeeping genes. Richness was estimated with the preseqR package, extrapolating to 400,000 templates for PBMC samples and 120,000 templates for tissue samples. Clonality was defined by subtracting Pielou's evenness from one. To identify tissue-enriched TCRs, differential abundance testing was run on productive amino-acid clonotypes with a minimum total count of 5 and an alpha of 0.1. The Jaccard Index and the Morisita Overlap Index were used to measure repertoire overlap between compartments. GLIPH grouped TCR beta CDR3s together with public tetramer-defined viral CDR3s, and a viral motif had to include at least three viral sequences and also show V-gene enrichment. TCRdb took this table from immuneACCESS and kept in-frame rearrangements with V and J called. Such tables lack part of the clones; where checked against another copy, unresolved V genes explain under half of the gap, and the rest is unexplained. Clonal size and the V and J genes are those of that table, whereas D and trimming came from the DNA. The sample table lists 23,000 or so clones, around 82% of them with a count of one. The top ten clones comprise roughly 5% of the sample.

This TCR derives from a man between 40 and 70 years old with stage II lung adenocarcinoma. The chain was built from TRBV6-4 and TRBJ1-2; the D gene is unclear. This specimen was PBMCs, taken before any cancer treatment. The CDR3 protein is CASSDPPQLGYTF. The nucleotides read TGTGCCAGCAGTGACCCCCCGCAGCTTGGCTACACCTTC.